Listed below are T cell receptor beta chains from one sample, sequenced in a study of identical twins. TCRdb re-analysed the 5' RACE reads in MiXCR, keeping a single row per CDR3 protein. The sample consists of around 680,000 distinct CDR3 sequences, 8.6% of them appearing once. The same sample was also studied in work on yellow fever vaccine responses in identical twins.

The specimen sequenced was PBMCs. The receptors were sampled from a woman between 18 and 29 years old in good health. Both conserved end residues are part of each CDR3. The size entry is marked missing in some rows and otherwise reads once, few, many or a size class.

size	V	J	CDR3
.	TRBV14	TRBJ1-1	CASSQSVRTEAFF
.	TRBV20-1	TRBJ2-6	CSARGLGAGANVLTF
.	TRBV9	TRBJ2-1	CASRRDYDYNEQFF
few	TRBV12-3/TRBV12-4	TRBJ2-4	CTCSFTSLIRQGRFNIQYF
many	TRBV6-5	TRBJ2-2	CASSTGTGELFF
.	TRBV10-3	TRBJ1-4	CAISETGEDEKLFF
.	TRBV20-1	TRBJ2-6	CSAPTLTTGRGANVLTF
.	TRBV9	TRBJ2-5	CASSVSGGIQETQYF
.	TRBV27	TRBJ2-2	CASSSAWDSTNTGELFF
few	TRBV7-2	TRBJ1-1	CASSLLFTENTEAFF
few	TRBV29-1	TRBJ1-2	CSVAFSRDNGYTF
once	TRBV20-1	TRBJ2-7	CSAGRGYEQYF
.	TRBV5-6	TRBJ2-3	CASSPTPHFGDTQYF
many	TRBV19	TRBJ2-1	CASSIRELDYNEQFF
many	TRBV7-9	TRBJ1-1	CASSLGTATEAFF
many	TRBV7-9	TRBJ2-1	CASSFAGTVSYNEQFF
.	TRBV7-8	TRBJ2-7	CASSPVGFEQYF
.	TRBV7-2	TRBJ2-7	CASSSTVGGVWDEQYF
many	TRBV12-3/TRBV12-4	TRBJ1-2	CASSRDGGGYGYTF
many	TRBV6-2/TRBV6-3	TRBJ2-1	CASSYPTGGNEQFF
.	TRBV6-5	TRBJ2-3	CASSYPHFPGTGSPDTQYF
.	TRBV7-6	TRBJ2-3	CASSSDRDTDTQYF
many	TRBV6-1	TRBJ2-1	CASSIGLAGGNEQFF
many	TRBV7-9	TRBJ2-5	CASSVTSGVQETQYF
few	TRBV12-3/TRBV12-4	TRBJ2-7	CASGLAGGPYEQYF
many	TRBV6-1	TRBJ1-5	CASSPGTALNQPQHF
few	TRBV12-3/TRBV12-4	TRBJ2-2	CASSSTAGSLVAGELFF
many	TRBV29-1	TRBJ2-3	CSVVLAGTDTQYF
.	TRBV3-1	TRBJ2-1	CASSHMEWTRPNEQFF
many	TRBV12-3/TRBV12-4	TRBJ2-7	CASSLARTYEQYF
.	TRBV5-6	TRBJ2-2	CASSPGLTLNTGELFF
many	TRBV5-1	TRBJ2-5	CASSLARQGQETQYF
.	TRBV21-1	TRBJ2-1	CASSPRGTGVHRSYNEQFF
.	TRBV12-3/TRBV12-4	TRBJ2-7	CASSSPPRLGEQYF
many	TRBV12-3/TRBV12-4	TRBJ1-2	CASSFGGRGHGYTF
.	TRBV4-2	TRBJ2-5	CASSQGQGGQETQYF
few	TRBV29-1	TRBJ2-1	CSVGPRANEQFF
many	TRBV20-1	TRBJ2-1	CSARSQRDYNEQFF
few	TRBV3-1	TRBJ1-1	CASSHLTGGFTEAFF
.	TRBV6-1	TRBJ2-3	CASSGQSSTDTQYF
few	TRBV28	TRBJ2-7	CASSSPLGLSYEQYF
few	TRBV27	TRBJ1-1	CASSFIGARNTEAFF
few	TRBV29-1	TRBJ2-5	CSVGSQALQGTQYF
many	TRBV28	TRBJ2-3	CASSLVVGSGSTDTQYF
many	TRBV28	TRBJ2-7	CASSLGGVRNYEQYF
many	TRBV12-3/TRBV12-4	TRBJ2-4	CASSLLEKGAKNIQYF
.	TRBV10-3	TRBJ2-7	CAISESSQGPYEQYF
many	TRBV4-2	TRBJ2-3	CASSEAGVSDTQYF
.	TRBV24-1	TRBJ2-5	CATTTSGGYGGETQYF
many	TRBV24-1	TRBJ2-2	CATSETGAGTGELFF
few	TRBV4-3	TRBJ2-7	CASSQDPGSQYEQYF
few	TRBV5-5	TRBJ1-4	CASSPETGQNEKLFF
many	TRBV7-2	TRBJ2-7	CASSSNRGDRFPYEQYF
.	TRBV2	TRBJ2-3	CASNPFSGGDHTQYF
few	TRBV4-1	TRBJ2-1	CASSPRGGASSYNEQFF
.	TRBV11-2	TRBJ2-7	CASSTQRKDSGLPYEQYF